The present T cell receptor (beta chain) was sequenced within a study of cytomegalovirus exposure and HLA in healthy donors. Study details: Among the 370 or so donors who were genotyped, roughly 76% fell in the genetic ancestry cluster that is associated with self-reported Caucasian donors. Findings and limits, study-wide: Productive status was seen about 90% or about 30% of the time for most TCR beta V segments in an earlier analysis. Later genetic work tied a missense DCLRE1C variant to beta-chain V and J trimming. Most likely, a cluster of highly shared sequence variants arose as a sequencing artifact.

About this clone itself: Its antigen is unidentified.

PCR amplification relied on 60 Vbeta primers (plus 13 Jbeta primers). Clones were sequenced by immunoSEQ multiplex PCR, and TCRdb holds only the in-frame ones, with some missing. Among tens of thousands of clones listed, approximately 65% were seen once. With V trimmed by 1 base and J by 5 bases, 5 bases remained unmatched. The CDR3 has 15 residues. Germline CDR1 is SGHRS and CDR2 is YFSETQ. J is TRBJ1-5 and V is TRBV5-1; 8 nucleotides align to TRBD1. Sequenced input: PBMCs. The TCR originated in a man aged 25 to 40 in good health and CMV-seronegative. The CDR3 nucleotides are TGCGCCAGCAGCTTGTACGGGACAGGAGATCAGCCCCAGCATTTT. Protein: CASSLYGTGDQPQHF.